The clone carrying this TCR beta chain was seen more than once but under ten times. This sample is part of a study of T-cell reconstitution after alpha-beta-depleted transplantation in children. It was with unique molecular identifiers that the TCRbeta library was prepared. TCRdb independently ran MiXCR on the PCR reads; one entry per CDR3 protein. The sample contains 600,000 to 700,000 distinct CDR3 sequences, roughly 15% of which appear only once. Material: PBMCs from the stem cell graft donor, obtained from the stem cell graft. The clonotype was recovered from a human donor who donated a stem cell graft to a child with acute myeloid leukemia.

This CDR3 is CASSPRQDESYTF. The CDR3 region has the DNA TGTGCCAGCTCACCAAGGCAGGATGAAAGCTACACCTTC. The chain links TRBV18 to TRBJ1-2; D unresolved. This CDR3 region has 13 residues. Deletions cut 2 bases from V and 9 bases from J, with 13 bases between. Looked up from germline, CDR1 is KGHSH and CDR2 is LQKENI.